These T cell receptor beta chains were read from a single sample in a study of T-cell memory formation after mild COVID-19. TCRdb re-called the 5' RACE reads with MiXCR, one entry per CDR3 protein. The table shows 500,000 to 550,000 distinct CDR3 sequences, with over 20% occurring only once. The sample comprised PBMCs or a T cell subset sorted from them (not recorded which). The origin of the receptors is an adult woman who had mild COVID-19 (a few samples of this study predate the infection). Cell type and time point are not known. Both conserved end residues are part of each CDR3. A D gene is named only where the DNA matches it firmly. Where a row states a size, it is once, few, many or the class of an expanded clone; other rows omit it.

cdr3_aa	cdr3_nt	cdr3_length	d_call	clone_size	v_call	j_call
CASRRDRREETQYF	TGTGCCAGCAGGAGGGACAGGAGAGAGGAGACCCAGTACTTC	14	TRBD1	-	TRBV2	TRBJ2-5
CASSVSTGRNEQFF	TGTGCCAGCAGCGTAAGCACAGGGCGCAATGAGCAGTTCTTC	14	-	-	TRBV7-6	TRBJ2-1
CASSLEPDPYSRQQIEKLFF	TGTGCCAGCAGCTTAGAACCAGATCCGTACTCCCGACAGCAGATTGAAAAACTGTTTTTT	20	-	-	TRBV11-3	TRBJ1-4
CATSDLRGTVDTQYF	TGTGCCACCAGTGATTTACGGGGGACGGTAGATACGCAGTATTTT	15	-	few	TRBV24-1	TRBJ2-3
CASSYRRKSGETDTQYF	TGTGCCAGCAGTTACAGAAGAAAAAGTGGCGAAACAGATACGCAGTATTTT	17	-	-	TRBV6-6	TRBJ2-3
CASSLSPPRDEQYF	TGTGCCAGCAGCTTAAGTCCCCCGAGGGACGAGCAGTACTTC	14	-	many	TRBV7-9	TRBJ2-7
CASSSQGSSYEQYF	TGTGCCAGCAGCTCCCAGGGGAGCTCCTACGAGCAGTACTTC	14	-	many	TRBV6-5	TRBJ2-7
CASSLGHSNYNEQFF	TGTGCCAGCAGCTTGGGACACTCGAACTACAATGAGCAGTTCTTC	15	-	few	TRBV7-3	TRBJ2-1
CSASLQGAGTGELFF	TGCAGTGCTAGCCTACAGGGTGCGGGCACCGGGGAGCTGTTTTTT	15	-	few	TRBV20-1	TRBJ2-2
CASSLRPGQGAAEQYF	TGTGCCAGCAGCTTACGCCCGGGACAGGGGGCTGCAGAGCAGTACTTC	16	TRBD1	-	TRBV7-9	TRBJ2-7
CSARDMAGGGTGELFF	TGCAGTGCTAGAGATATGGCAGGGGGCGGAACCGGGGAGCTGTTTTTT	16	TRBD1	-	TRBV20-1	TRBJ2-2
CSVDQTAHYYGYTF	TGCAGCGTGGACCAGACAGCTCACTACTATGGCTACACCTTC	14	-	-	TRBV29-1	TRBJ1-2
CASSLKLVGRQGSNSPLHF	TGCGCCAGCAGCTTGAAACTAGTAGGTCGACAGGGATCTAATTCACCCCTCCACTTT	19	TRBD1	-	TRBV5-1	TRBJ1-6
CASTPLEQYF	TGTGCTAGCACCCCCCTGGAGCAGTACTTC	10	-	-	TRBV7-7	TRBJ2-7
CASSPRGADTQYF	TGTGCCAGCAGCCCCCGAGGAGCAGATACGCAGTATTTT	13	-	many	TRBV4-2	TRBJ2-3
CASSSFSELGELFF	TGTGCCAGCAGCTCGTTTAGCGAACTCGGGGAGCTGTTTTTT	14	-	few	TRBV7-2	TRBJ2-2
CASSLAGTSGGQETQYF	TGTGCCAGCAGCTTAGCTGGGACTAGCGGGGGCCAAGAGACCCAGTACTTC	17	TRBD2	-	TRBV7-9	TRBJ2-5
CASSESGQGSYEQYF	TGTGCCAGCAGCGAATCGGGACAGGGTTCCTACGAGCAGTACTTC	15	TRBD1	many	TRBV9	TRBJ2-7
CASSHARGEQFF	TGTGCCAGCAGCCACGCAAGGGGAGAGCAGTTCTTC	12	-	many	TRBV3-1	TRBJ2-1
CASSLDGTGIGDTQYF	TGTGCCAGCAGCTTAGACGGGACAGGGATAGGAGATACGCAGTATTTT	16	TRBD1	few	TRBV7-2	TRBJ2-3
CASRLKAGTSSYEQYF	TGTGCCAGCAGATTAAAGGCAGGGACTAGCTCCTACGAGCAGTACTTC	16	TRBD2	-	TRBV2	TRBJ2-7
CASSFLPTRAGVRNEQFF	TGTGCCAGCAGCTTCCTTCCGACTAGGGCGGGAGTCCGGAATGAGCAGTTCTTC	18	TRBD2	-	TRBV7-3	TRBJ2-1
CASSKRGDRGYEQYF	TGTGCCAGCAGCAAACGCGGGGACAGGGGATACGAGCAGTACTTC	15	TRBD1	-	TRBV7-8	TRBJ2-7
CASSQDISSHEQYF	TGCGCCAGCAGCCAAGATATCAGTAGTCACGAGCAGTACTTC	14	-	-	TRBV4-1	TRBJ2-7
CASSFWSRSGSTSRETQYF	TGTGCCAGCAGCTTTTGGTCGCGGAGCGGGAGCACCAGCAGGGAGACCCAGTACTTC	19	TRBD2	-	TRBV7-2	TRBJ2-5
CSATSSSGAGTDTQYF	TGCAGTGCCACCAGCTCTAGCGGGGCGGGCACAGATACGCAGTATTTT	16	TRBD2	-	TRBV20-1	TRBJ2-3
CASSFSRDTEAFF	TGTGCCAGCAGTTTTTCCAGGGATACTGAAGCTTTCTTT	13	-	-	TRBV12-3/TRBV12-4	TRBJ1-1
CASSPRGVGNTIYF	TGTGCCAGCAGCCCGAGGGGCGTTGGAAACACCATATATTTT	14	-	-	TRBV7-9	TRBJ1-3
CASSYSQRNNEQFF	TGTGCCAGCAGTTACTCTCAGAGGAACAATGAGCAGTTCTTC	14	-	few	TRBV6-5	TRBJ2-1
CASSLDPPFVGTHYTF	TGTGCCAGCAGCTTAGATCCCCCCTTCGTGGGCACCCACTACACCTTC	16	-	many	TRBV7-2	TRBJ1-2
CASSGQMGTNEKLFF	TGTGCCAGCAGCGGCCAGATGGGGACTAATGAAAAACTGTTTTTT	15	-	few	TRBV4-2	TRBJ1-4
CASSPGTGGSSYTF	TGTGCCAGCAGCCCCGGGACAGGGGGGTCCAGCTACACCTTC	14	TRBD1	-	TRBV7-3	TRBJ1-2
CASSRLARETQYF	TGTGCCAGCAGCCGGCTAGCTCGAGAGACCCAGTACTTC	13	-	few	TRBV27	TRBJ2-5
CASSLAGRGPPDTQYF	TGTGCCAGCAGTTTAGCGGGGAGGGGTCCTCCAGATACGCAGTATTTT	16	TRBD2	-	TRBV12-3/TRBV12-4	TRBJ2-3
CASSGAGVHGYTF	TGTGCCAGCAGCGGAGCAGGGGTCCATGGCTACACCTTC	13	-	-	TRBV25-1	TRBJ1-2
CASSLGTGTDGYTF	TGCGCCAGCAGCTTGGGAACGGGAACGGATGGCTACACCTTC	14	-	-	TRBV5-1	TRBJ1-2
CASSQRQGPSTDTQYF	TGTGCCAGCAGCCAAAGACAGGGGCCAAGCACAGATACGCAGTATTTT	16	TRBD1	-	TRBV3-1	TRBJ2-3
CASSRTTGQGARGYTF	TGTGCCAGCAGTCGTACCACGGGACAGGGGGCCCGTGGCTACACCTTC	16	TRBD1	-	TRBV12-3/TRBV12-4	TRBJ1-2
CSVGRSDNEQFF	TGCAGCGTCGGTAGATCTGACAATGAGCAGTTCTTC	12	-	few	TRBV29-1	TRBJ2-1
CASSQGTAGNSPLHF	TGTGCCAGCAGCCAGGGGACAGCGGGTAATTCACCCCTCCACTTT	15	TRBD1	few	TRBV3-1	TRBJ1-6
CASSEKEGTDTQYF	TGTGCCAGCAGTGAAAAGGAGGGGACAGATACGCAGTATTTT	14	-	-	TRBV25-1	TRBJ2-3
CASRFTAGQSTDTQYF	TGCGCCAGCAGATTTACCGCGGGACAGAGCACAGATACGCAGTATTTT	16	-	-	TRBV5-1	TRBJ2-3
CAWSLHSGRANEQYF	TGTGCCTGGAGTTTACATAGCGGGAGGGCTAACGAGCAGTACTTC	15	TRBD2	few	TRBV30	TRBJ2-7
CASRPGPYGYTF	TGTGCCAGCAGACCGGGCCCCTATGGCTACACCTTC	12	-	-	TRBV6-5	TRBJ1-2
CASSPGGNQNIQYF	TGTGCCAGCTCCCCTGGGGGCAACCAAAACATTCAGTACTTC	14	-	many	TRBV12-3/TRBV12-4	TRBJ2-4
CASSSRGYQFF	TGTGCCAGCAGCTCTAGGGGTTACCAGTTCTTC	11	-	few	TRBV7-3	TRBJ2-1
CASLLAGGSPDTQYF	TGTGCCAGCCTTTTAGCGGGAGGGAGCCCAGATACGCAGTATTTT	15	TRBD2	-	TRBV5-6	TRBJ2-3
CASSLWELAAPRGKEQFF	TGTGCCAGCAGTTTATGGGAACTAGCGGCCCCCCGGGGGAAGGAGCAGTTCTTC	18	TRBD2	-	TRBV12-3/TRBV12-4	TRBJ2-1